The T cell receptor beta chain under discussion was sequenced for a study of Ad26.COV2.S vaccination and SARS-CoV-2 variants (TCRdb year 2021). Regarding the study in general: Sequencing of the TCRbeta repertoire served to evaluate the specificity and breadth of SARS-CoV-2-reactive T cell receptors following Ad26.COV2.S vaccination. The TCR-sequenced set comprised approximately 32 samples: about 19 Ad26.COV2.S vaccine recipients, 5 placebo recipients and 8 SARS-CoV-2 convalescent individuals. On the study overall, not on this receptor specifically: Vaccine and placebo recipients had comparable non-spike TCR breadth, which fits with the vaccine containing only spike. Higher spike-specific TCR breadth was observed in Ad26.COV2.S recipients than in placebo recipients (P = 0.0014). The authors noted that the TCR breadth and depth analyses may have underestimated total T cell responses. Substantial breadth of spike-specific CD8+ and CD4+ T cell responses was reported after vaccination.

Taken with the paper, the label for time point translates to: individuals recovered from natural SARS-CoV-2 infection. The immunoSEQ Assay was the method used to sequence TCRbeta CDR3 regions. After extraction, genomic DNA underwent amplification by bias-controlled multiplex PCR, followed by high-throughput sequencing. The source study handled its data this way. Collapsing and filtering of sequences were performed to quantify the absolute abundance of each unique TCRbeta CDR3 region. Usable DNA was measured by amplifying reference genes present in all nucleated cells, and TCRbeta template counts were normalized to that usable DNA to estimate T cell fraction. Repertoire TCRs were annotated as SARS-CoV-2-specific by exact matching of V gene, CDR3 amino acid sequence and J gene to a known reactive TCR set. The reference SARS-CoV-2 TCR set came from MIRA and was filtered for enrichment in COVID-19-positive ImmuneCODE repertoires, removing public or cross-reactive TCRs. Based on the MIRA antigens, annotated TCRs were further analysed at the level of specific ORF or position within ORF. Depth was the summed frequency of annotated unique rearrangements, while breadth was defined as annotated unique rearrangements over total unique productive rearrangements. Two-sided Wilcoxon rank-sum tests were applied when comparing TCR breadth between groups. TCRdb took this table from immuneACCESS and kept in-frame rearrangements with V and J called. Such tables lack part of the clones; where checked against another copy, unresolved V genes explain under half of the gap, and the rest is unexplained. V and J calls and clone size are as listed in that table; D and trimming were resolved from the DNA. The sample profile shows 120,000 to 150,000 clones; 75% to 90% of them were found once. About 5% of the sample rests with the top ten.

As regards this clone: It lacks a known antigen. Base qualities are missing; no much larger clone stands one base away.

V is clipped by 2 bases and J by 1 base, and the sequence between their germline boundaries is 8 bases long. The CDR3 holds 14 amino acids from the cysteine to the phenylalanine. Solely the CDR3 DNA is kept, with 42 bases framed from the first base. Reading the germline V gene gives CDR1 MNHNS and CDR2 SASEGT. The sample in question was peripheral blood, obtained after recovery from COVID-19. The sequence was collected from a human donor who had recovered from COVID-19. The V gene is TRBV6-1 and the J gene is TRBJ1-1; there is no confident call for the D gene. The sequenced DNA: TGTGCCAGCAGTGAAAAGGCGGCGAACACTGAAGCTTTCTTT. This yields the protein CASSEKAANTEAFF.